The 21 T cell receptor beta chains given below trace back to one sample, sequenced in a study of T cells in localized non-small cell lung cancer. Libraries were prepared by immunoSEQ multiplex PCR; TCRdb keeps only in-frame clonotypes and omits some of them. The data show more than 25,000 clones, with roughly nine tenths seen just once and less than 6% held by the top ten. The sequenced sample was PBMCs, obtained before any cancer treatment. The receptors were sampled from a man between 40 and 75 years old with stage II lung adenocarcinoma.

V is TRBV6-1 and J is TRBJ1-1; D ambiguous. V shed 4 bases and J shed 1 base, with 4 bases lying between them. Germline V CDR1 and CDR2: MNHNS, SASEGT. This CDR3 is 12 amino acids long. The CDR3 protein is CASSVENTEAFF. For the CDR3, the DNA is TGTGCCAGCAGTGTTGAGAACACTGAAGCTTTCTTT.

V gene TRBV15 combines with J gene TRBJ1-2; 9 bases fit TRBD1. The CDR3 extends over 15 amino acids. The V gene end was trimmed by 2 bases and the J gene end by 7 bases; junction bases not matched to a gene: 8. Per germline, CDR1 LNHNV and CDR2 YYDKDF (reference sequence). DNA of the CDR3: TGTGCCACCAGCAGACCACGGGACAGGGCGGGTGGCTACACCTTC. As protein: CATSRPRDRAGGYTF.

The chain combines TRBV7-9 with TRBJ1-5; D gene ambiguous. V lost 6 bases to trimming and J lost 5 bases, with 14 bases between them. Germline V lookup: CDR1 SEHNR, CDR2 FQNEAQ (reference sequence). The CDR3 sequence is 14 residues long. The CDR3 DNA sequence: TGTGCCAGCAGTATGGAGCCAGGAGATCAGCCCCAGCATTTT. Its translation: CASSMEPGDQPQHF.

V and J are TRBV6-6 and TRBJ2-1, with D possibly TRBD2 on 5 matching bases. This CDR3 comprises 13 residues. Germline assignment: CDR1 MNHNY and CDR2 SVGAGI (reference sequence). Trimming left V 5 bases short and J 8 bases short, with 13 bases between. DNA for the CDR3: TGTGCCAGCAGTCACAGACTGCGGGATGAGCAGTTCTTC. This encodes CASSHRLRDEQFF.

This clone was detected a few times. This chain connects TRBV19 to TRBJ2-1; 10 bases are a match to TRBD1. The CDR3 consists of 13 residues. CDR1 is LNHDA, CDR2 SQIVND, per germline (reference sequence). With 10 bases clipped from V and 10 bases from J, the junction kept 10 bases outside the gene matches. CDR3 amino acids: CATQDRGSGEQFF. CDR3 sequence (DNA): TGTGCCACCCAGGACAGGGGGTCAGGGGAGCAGTTCTTC.

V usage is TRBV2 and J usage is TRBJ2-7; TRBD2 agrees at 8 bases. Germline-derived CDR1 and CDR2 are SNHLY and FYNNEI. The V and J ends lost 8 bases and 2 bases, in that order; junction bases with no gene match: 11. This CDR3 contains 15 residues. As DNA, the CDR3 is TGTGCCAGCCTCCCTACGAGCGGGGGTCCCTACGAGCAGTACTTC. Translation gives CASLPTSGGPYEQYF.

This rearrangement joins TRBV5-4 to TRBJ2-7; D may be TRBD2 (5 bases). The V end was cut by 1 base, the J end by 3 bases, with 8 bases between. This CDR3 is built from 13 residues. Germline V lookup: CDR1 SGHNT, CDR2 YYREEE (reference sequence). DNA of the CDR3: TGTGCCAGCAGCTTGCGGGGAAACTACGAGCAGTACTTC. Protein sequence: CASSLRGNYEQYF.

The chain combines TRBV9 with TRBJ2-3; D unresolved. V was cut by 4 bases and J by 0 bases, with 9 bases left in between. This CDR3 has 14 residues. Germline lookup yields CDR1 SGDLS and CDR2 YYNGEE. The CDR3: CASSSYSSTDTQYF. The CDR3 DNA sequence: TGTGCCAGCAGCAGTTATAGTAGCACAGATACGCAGTATTTT.

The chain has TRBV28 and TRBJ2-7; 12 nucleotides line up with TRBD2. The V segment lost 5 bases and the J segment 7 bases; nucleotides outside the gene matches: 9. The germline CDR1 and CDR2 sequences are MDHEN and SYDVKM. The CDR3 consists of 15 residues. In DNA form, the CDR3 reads TGTGCCAGCAGTCGACCGGGACTAGCGGGTATGGAGCAGTACTTC. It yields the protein CASSRPGLAGMEQYF.

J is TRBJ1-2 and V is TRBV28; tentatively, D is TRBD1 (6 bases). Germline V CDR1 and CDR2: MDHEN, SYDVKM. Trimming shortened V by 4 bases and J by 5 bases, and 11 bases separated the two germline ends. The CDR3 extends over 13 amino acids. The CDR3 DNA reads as TGTGCCAGCAGTTCAGGACAGACATATGGCTACACCTTC. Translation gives CASSSGQTYGYTF.

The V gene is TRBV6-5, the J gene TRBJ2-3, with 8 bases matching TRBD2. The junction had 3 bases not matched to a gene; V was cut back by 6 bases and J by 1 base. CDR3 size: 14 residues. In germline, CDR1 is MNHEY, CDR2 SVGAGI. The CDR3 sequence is CASRLAVGTDTQYF. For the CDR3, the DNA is TGTGCCAGCAGACTAGCGGTCGGCACAGATACGCAGTATTTT.

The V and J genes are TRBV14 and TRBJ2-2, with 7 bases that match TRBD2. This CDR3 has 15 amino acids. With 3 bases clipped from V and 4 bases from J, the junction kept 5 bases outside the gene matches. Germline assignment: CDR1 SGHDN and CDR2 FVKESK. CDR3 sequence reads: CASSQGSGGTGELFF. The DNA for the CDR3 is TGTGCCAGCAGCCAGGGTTCGGGAGGCACCGGGGAGCTGTTTTTT.

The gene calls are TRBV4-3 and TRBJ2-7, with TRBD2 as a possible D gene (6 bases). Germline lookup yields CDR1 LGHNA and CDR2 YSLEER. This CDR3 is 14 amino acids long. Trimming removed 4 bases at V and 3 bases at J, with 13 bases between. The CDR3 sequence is CASSPSEGFYEQYF. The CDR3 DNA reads TGCGCCAGCAGCCCATCGGAGGGGTTCTACGAGCAGTACTTC.

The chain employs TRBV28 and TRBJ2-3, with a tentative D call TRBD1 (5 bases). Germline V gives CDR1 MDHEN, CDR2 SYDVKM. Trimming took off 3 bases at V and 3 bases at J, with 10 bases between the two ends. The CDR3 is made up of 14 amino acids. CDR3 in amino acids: CASSFRDRTDTQYF. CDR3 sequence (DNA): TGTGCCAGCAGTTTCAGGGATCGGACAGATACGCAGTATTTT.

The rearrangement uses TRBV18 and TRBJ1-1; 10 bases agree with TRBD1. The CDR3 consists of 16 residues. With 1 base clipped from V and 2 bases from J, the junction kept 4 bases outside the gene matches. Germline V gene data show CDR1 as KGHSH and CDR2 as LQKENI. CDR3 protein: CASSPQTGGPNTEAFF. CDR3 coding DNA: TGTGCCAGCTCACCACAGACAGGGGGCCCCAACACTGAAGCTTTCTTT. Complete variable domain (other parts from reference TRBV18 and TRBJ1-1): NAGVMQNPRHLVRRRGQEARLRCSPMKGHSHVYWYRQLPEEGLKFMVYLQKENIIDESGMPKERFSAEFPKEGPSILRIQQVVRGDSAAYFCASSPQTGGPNTEAFFGQGTRLTVV.

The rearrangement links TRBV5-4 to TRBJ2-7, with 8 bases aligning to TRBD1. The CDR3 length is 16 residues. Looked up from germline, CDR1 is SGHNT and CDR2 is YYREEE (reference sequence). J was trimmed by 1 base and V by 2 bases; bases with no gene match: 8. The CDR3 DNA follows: TGTGCCAGCAGCTTTGCCCAGGGGGCCCGATCCTACGAGCAGTACTTC. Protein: CASSFAQGARSYEQYF.

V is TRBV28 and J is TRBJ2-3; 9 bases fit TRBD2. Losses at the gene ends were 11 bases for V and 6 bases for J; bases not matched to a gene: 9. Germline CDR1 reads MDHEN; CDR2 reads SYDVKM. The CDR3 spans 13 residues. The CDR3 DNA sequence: TGTGCCGGCGGGAGGGGGGGCTCGGATACGCAGTATTTT. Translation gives CAGGRGGSDTQYF. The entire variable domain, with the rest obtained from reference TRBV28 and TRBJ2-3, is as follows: DVKVTQSSRYLVKRTGEKVFLECVQDMDHENMFWYRQDPGLGLRLIYFSYDVKMKEKGDIPEGYSVSREKKERFSLILESASTNQTSMYLCAGGRGGSDTQYFGPGTRLTVL.

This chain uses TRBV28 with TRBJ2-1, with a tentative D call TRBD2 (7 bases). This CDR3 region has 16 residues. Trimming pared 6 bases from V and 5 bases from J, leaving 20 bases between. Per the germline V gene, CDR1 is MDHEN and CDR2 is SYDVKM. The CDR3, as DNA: TGTGCCAGCAGACGGTGGGAGGGGGGAGTGGACAATGAGCAGTTCTTC. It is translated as CASRRWEGGVDNEQFF.

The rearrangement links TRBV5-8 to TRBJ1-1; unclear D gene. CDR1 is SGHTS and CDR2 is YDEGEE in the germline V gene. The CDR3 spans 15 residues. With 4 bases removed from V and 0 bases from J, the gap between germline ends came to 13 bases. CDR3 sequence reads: CASSPRAAVNTEAFF. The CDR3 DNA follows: TGTGCCAGCAGCCCCCGGGCCGCGGTGAACACTGAAGCTTTCTTT. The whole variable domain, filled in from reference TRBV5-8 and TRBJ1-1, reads EAGVTQSPTHLIKTRGQQATLRCSPISGHTSVYWYQQALGLGLQFLLWYDEGEERNRGNFPPRFSGRQFPNYSSELNVNALELEDSALYLCASSPRAAVNTEAFFGQGTRLTVV.

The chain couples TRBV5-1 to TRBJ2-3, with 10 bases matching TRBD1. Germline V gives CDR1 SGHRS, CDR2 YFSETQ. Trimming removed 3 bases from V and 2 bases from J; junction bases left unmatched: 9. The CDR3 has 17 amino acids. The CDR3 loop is CASSWGRQGASTDTQYF. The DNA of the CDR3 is TGCGCCAGCAGCTGGGGCAGACAGGGGGCCTCCACAGATACGCAGTATTTT.

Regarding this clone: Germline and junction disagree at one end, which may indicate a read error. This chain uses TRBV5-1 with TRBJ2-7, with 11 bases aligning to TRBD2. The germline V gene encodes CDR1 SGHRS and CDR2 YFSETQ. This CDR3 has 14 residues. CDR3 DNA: TGCGCCAGCAGCCCTAGGACTAGCGGGTACGGGCAGTACTTC. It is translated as CASSPRTSGYGQYF.